This section outlines one T cell receptor (beta chain) sequence together with its context. Its binding antigen is unknown. The reads were generated on an Illumina HiSeq 2000. TCR beta cDNA libraries were prepared using 5'RACE template switching, which introduced a universal primer site and unique molecular identifiers. cDNA synthesis was primed from the TCR beta constant segment and was followed by two successive PCR amplification steps. The source study handled its data this way. MIGEC was used to demultiplex reads and group the reads by UMI, and MiTCR was used to assemble and quantify clonotypes. To remove erroneous sequences, TCR cDNA sequences were retained only when supported by two or more reads. The tcR package was used for downstream repertoire analysis, and clonotypes were matched across fractions by CDR3 nucleotide sequence plus V segment. VDJmatch was used to annotate antigen specificity against VDJdb, with one amino acid substitution in CDR3 permitted. TCRdb reprocessed the reads and assigns one entry to each CDR3 protein sequence, leaving out DNA. The V and J calls reflect TCRdb's pipeline rather than the authors' work. The sample's records list 250,000 to 300,000 distinct CDR3 sequences. Jointly, the top ten make up under 0.5% of the sample.

The record originates from a study of T cells expressing NK-cell markers (TCRdb year 2020). With regard to the full study: In sorted CD3+CD56+NKG2C+, CD3+CD56+NKG2C- and CD3+CD56-NKG2C+ T-cell subsets from about 8 donors, TCR beta-chain repertoires were profiled. Randomly selected healthy volunteers, three men and five women, were used as the eight sequenced donors. Among the eight sequenced donors, only one was HCMV-seronegative, while the other seven were HCMV-seropositive. Illumina HiSeq 2000/2500, MiSeq or NextSeq was used to sequence libraries as 2 x 150 bp reads. The paper as a whole reports these results and caveats: Whether the expanded NKG2C-expressing T cell clones were specific for HCMV antigens was left unclear. Those dominant clonotypes were again the most abundant among CD3+CD56-NKG2C+ cells in several donors, at about 28.3-60.1%. In roughly 6 donors, the dominant CD3+CD56+NKG2C+ clonotypes were found to rank among the top 10 CD8+ clonotypes and to make up about 1.0-8% of CD8+ T cells.

A commercial ELISA kit detecting HCMV-specific IgG in serum was used to determine HCMV serostatus. Peripheral blood mononuclear cells were isolated from blood by Ficoll density gradient centrifugation. The sequence was obtained from a man aged 18-30 years in good health. Donor details come from another sample of the same person, matched by shared clones. Sequenced: blood T cells: a sorted CD56 or NKG2C T cell subset, CD4+ or CD8+ T cells, or bulk PBMC T cells (not recorded which).

CDR3 protein: CASSYGTPGEQYF. The chain uses TRBV6-5 and TRBJ2-7; TCRdb's D gene call, TRBD1, goes unchecked for lack of DNA. Based on the germline V gene, the CDR1 and CDR2 sequences are MNHEY and SVGAGI. The CDR3, from cysteine to phenylalanine, totals 13 residues. No DNA has been recorded.